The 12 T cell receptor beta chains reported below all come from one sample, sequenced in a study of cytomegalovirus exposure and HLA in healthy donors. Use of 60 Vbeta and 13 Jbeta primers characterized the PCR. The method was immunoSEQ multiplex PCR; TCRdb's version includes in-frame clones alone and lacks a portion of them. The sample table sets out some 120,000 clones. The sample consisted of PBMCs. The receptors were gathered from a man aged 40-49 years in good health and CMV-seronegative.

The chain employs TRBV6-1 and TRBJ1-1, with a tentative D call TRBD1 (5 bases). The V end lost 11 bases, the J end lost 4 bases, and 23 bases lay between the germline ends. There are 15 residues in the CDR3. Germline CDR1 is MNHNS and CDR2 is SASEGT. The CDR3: CAGRPGISRSTEAFF. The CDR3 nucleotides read TGTGCCGGACGTCCAGGGATTTCAAGATCCACTGAAGCTTTCTTT.

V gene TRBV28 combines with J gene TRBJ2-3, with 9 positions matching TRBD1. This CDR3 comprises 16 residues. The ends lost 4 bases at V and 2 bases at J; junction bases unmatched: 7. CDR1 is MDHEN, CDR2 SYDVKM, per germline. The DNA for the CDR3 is TGTGCCAGCAGTTCCCGTCGGGACAGGGACACAGATACGCAGTATTTT. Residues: CASSSRRDRDTDTQYF.

The CDR3 DNA reads TGTGCCAGCAGTGCTAACAGGGGTTACACTGAAGCTTTCTTT. Translated, it gives CASSANRGYTEAFF. The chain joins TRBV2 to TRBJ1-1; 7 nucleotides agree with TRBD1. V lost 4 bases, J lost 3 bases, and 5 bases stayed unmatched. From germline, CDR1 is SNHLY and CDR2 FYNNEI. The CDR3 spans 14 residues.

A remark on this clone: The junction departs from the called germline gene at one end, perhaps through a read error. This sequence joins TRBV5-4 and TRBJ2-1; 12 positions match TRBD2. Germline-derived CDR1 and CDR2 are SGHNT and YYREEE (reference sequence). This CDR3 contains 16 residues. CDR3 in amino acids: CAGSARRLAGAHEQFF. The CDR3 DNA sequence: TGTGCCGGCAGCGCGCGCAGACTAGCGGGAGCGCATGAGCAGTTCTTC.

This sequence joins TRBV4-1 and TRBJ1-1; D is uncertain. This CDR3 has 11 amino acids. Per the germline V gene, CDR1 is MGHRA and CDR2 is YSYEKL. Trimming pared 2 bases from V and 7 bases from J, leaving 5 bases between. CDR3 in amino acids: CASSQTNEAFF. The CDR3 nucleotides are TGCGCCAGCAGCCAAACAAATGAAGCTTTCTTT.

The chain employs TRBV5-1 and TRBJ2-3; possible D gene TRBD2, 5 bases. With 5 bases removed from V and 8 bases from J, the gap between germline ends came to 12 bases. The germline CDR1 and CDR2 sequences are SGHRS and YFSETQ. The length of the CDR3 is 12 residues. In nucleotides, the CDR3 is TGCGCCAGCAGGGCTAGCAGTGCTACGCAGTATTTT. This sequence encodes CASRASSATQYF.

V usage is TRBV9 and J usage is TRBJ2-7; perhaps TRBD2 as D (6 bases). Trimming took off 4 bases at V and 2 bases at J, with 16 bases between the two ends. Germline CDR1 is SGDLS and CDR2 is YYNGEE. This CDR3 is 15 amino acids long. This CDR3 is CASSTTAGTAYEQYF. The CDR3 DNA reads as TGTGCCAGCAGCACCACGGCGGGGACCGCCTACGAGCAGTACTTC.

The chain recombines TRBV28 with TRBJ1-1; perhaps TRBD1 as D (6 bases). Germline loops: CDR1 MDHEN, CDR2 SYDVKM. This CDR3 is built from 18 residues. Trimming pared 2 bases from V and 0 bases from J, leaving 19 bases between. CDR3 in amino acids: CASSLTVDRTYMNTEAFF. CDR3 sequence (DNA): TGTGCCAGCAGTTTAACGGTAGACAGGACCTACATGAACACTGAAGCTTTCTTT.

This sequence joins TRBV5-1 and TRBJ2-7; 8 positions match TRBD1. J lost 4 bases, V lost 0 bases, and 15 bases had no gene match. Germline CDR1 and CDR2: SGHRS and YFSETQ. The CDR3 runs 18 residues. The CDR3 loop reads CASSLVLSSQGAGYEQYF. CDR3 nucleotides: TGCGCCAGCAGCTTGGTATTATCGTCGCAGGGGGCGGGTTACGAGCAGTACTTC. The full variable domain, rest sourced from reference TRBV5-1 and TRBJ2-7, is KAGVTQTPRYLIKTRGQQVTLSCSPISGHRSVSWYQQTPGQGLQFLFEYFSETQRNKGNFPGRFSGRQFSNSRSEMNVSTLELGDSALYLCASSLVLSSQGAGYEQYFGPGTRLTVT.

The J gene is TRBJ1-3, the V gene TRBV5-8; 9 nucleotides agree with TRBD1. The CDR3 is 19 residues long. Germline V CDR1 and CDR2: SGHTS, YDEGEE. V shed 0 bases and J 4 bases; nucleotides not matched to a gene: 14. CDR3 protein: CASSLDSRRGQGSGNTIYF. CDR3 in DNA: TGTGCCAGCAGCTTGGATTCGCGCCGGGGACAGGGCTCAGGAAACACCATATATTTT. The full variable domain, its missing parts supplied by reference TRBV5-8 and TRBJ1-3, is EAGVTQSPTHLIKTRGQQATLRCSPISGHTSVYWYQQALGLGLQFLLWYDEGEERNRGNFPPRFSGRQFPNYSSELNVNALELEDSALYLCASSLDSRRGQGSGNTIYFGEGSWLTVV.

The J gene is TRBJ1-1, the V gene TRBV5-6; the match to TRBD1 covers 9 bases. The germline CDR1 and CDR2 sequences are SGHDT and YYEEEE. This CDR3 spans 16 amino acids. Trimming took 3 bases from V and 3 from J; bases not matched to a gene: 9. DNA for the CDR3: TGTGCCAGCAGCTGGGGGACAGGGTGGGAAGACACTGAAGCTTTCTTT. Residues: CASSWGTGWEDTEAFF.

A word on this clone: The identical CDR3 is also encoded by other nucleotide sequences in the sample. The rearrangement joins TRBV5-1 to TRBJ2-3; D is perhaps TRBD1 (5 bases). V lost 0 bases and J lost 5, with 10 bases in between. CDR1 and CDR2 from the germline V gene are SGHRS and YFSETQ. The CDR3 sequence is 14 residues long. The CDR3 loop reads CASSLGTSRDTQYF. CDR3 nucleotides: TGCGCCAGCAGCTTGGGGACATCTAGAGATACGCAGTATTTT.